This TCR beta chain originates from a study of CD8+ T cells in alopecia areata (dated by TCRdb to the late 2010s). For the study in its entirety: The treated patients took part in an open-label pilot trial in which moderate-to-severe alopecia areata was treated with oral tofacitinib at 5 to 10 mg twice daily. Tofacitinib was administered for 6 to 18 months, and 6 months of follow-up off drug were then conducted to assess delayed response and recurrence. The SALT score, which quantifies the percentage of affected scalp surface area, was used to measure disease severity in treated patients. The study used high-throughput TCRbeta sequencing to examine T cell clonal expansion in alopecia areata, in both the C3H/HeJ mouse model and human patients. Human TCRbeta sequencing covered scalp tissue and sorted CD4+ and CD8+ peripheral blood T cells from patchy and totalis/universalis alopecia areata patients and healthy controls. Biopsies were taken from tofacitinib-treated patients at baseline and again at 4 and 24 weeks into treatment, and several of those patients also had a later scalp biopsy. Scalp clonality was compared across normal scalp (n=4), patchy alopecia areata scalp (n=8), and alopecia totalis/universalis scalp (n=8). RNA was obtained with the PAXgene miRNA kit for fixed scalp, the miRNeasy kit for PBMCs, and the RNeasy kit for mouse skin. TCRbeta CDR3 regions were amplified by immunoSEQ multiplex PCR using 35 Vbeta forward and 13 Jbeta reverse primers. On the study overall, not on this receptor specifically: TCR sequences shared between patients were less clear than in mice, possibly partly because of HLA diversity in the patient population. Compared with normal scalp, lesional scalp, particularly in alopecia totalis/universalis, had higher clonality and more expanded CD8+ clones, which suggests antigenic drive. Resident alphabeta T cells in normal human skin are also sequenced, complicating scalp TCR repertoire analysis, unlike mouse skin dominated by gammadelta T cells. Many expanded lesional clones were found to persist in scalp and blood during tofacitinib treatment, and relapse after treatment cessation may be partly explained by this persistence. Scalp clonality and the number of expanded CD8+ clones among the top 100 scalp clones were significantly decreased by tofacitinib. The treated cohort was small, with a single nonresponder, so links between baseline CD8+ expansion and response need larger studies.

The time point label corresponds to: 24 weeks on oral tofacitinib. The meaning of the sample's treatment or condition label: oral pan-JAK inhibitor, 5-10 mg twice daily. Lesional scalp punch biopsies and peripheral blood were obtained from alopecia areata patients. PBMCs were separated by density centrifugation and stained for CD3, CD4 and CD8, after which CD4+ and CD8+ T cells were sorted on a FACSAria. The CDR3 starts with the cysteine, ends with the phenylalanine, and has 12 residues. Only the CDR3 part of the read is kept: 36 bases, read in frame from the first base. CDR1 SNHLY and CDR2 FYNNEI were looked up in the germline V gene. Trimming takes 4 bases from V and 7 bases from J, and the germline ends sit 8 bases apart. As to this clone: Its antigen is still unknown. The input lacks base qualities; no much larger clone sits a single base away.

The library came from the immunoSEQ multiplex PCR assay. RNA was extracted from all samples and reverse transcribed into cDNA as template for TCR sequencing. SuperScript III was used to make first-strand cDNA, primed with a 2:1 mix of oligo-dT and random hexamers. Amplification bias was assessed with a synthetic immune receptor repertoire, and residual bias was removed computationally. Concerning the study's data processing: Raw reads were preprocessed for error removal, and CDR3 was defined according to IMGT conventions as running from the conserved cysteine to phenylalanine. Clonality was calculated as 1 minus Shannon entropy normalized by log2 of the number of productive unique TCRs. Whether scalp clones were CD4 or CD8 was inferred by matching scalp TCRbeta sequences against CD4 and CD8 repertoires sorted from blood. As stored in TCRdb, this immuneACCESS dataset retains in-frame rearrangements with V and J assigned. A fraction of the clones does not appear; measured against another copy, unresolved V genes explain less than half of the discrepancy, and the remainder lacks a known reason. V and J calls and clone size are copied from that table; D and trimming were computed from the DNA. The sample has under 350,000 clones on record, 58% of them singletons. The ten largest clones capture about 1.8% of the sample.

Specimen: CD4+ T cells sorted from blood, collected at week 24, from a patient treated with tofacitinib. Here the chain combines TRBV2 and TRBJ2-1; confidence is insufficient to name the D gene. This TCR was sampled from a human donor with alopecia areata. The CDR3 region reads CASSGWENEQFF. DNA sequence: TGTGCCAGCAGTGGGTGGGAAAATGAGCAGTTCTTC.